What follows are 15 T cell receptor beta chains derived from one specimen sequenced in a study of control samples from healthy donors and cancer patients. Measured with immunoSEQ multiplex PCR; TCRdb has only the in-frame clones, and not every one. The sample lists over 80,000 clones, around 80% occurring once. Sequencing was done on a sample of blood. The receptor set was obtained from a man aged 60 to 69 in good health.

The chain links TRBV5-4 to TRBJ2-7, with 8 bases identical to TRBD1. Losses at the gene ends were 3 bases for V and 1 base for J; bases not matched to a gene: 6. This CDR3 has 15 amino acids. Germline lookup yields CDR1 SGHNT and CDR2 YYREEE (reference sequence). The chain's CDR3 is CASSWTGTGSYEQYF. CDR3 DNA: TGTGCCAGCAGCTGGACCGGGACAGGTTCCTACGAGCAGTACTTC.

The chain carries TRBV7-9 and TRBJ1-2; 8 bases fit TRBD1. This CDR3 is built from 14 residues. The germline V gene has CDR1 SEHNR and CDR2 FQNEAQ (reference sequence). V was pared by 7 bases and J by 10 bases, with 14 bases of the junction left unmatched. The DNA of the CDR3 is TGTGCCAGCACGTCACGCGAACAGGGGGTTGACTACACCTTC. Amino acids: CASTSREQGVDYTF. Looking up the rest from reference TRBV7-9 and TRBJ1-2 gives the full variable domain: DTGVSQNPRHKITKRGQNVTFRCDPISEHNRLYWYRQTLGQGPEFLTYFQNEAQLEKSRLLSDRFSAERPKGSFSTLEIQRTEQGDSAMYLCASTSREQGVDYTFGSGTRLTVV.

The rearrangement joins TRBV28 to TRBJ2-7; 9 positions match TRBD2. This CDR3 has 15 amino acids. Germline trimming cut 3 bases from V and 3 bases from J; bases unmatched to any gene: 6. CDR1 is MDHEN, CDR2 SYDVKM, per germline. The CDR3 spells CASSFVLAGRYEQYF. CDR3 DNA sequence: TGTGCCAGCAGTTTTGTCCTAGCGGGACGCTACGAGCAGTACTTC. Filled out from reference TRBV28 and TRBJ2-7, the complete variable domain reads DVKVTQSSRYLVKRTGEKVFLECVQDMDHENMFWYRQDPGLGLRLIYFSYDVKMKEKGDIPEGYSVSREKKERFSLILESASTNQTSMYLCASSFVLAGRYEQYFGPGTRLTVT.

The gene calls are TRBV2 and TRBJ2-1; the match to TRBD1 covers 8 bases. The germline CDR1 and CDR2 sequences are SNHLY and FYNNEI. The ends lost 8 bases at V and 8 bases at J; junction bases unmatched: 8. The CDR3 loop spans 13 amino acids. DNA of the CDR3: TGTGCCAGCTTCGGTCCAGGGGGCGATGAGCAGTTCTTC. Translation: CASFGPGGDEQFF.

This clone was found once. The chain employs TRBV7-8 and TRBJ2-7; 7 bases agree with TRBD2. CDR1 and CDR2 from the germline V gene are SGHVS and FQNEAQ. After removal of 6 bases from V and 0 bases from J, the junction contained 11 bases not matched to a gene. The CDR3 consists of 16 residues. This CDR3 reads CASRPTTGGLSYEQYF. In DNA, the CDR3 is TGTGCCAGCAGACCAACAACGGGAGGCCTCTCCTACGAGCAGTACTTC.

This clone was recorded only once. The V call is TRBV18, the J call TRBJ2-7, with D tentatively TRBD1 (6 bases). Trimming took off 6 bases at V and 6 bases at J, with 15 bases between the two ends. This CDR3 is built from 13 residues. In germline, CDR1 is KGHSH, CDR2 LQKENI. Here the CDR3 DNA reads TGTGCCAGCTCTCCCGGGACACCCATCGAGCAGTACTTC. Its translation is CASSPGTPIEQYF.

The J gene is TRBJ1-1, the V gene TRBV5-4; 10 bases line up with TRBD1. V was pared by 3 bases and J by 6 bases, with 8 bases of the junction left unmatched. Germline V CDR1 and CDR2: SGHNT, YYREEE (reference sequence). CDR3 length: 15 amino acids. DNA of the CDR3: TGTGCCAGCAGCTATAAAAAAGGGACAGGGGCTGAAGCTTTCTTT. Protein: CASSYKKGTGAEAFF.

This clone was recorded a few times. The chain carries TRBV5-4 and TRBJ2-2; TRBD1 is a possible D gene (6 bases). Trimming took off 0 bases at V and 1 base at J, with 10 bases between the two ends. Germline V gene sequence: CDR1 SGHNT, CDR2 YYREEE (reference sequence). The CDR3 length is 16 residues. CDR3 nucleotide sequence: TGTGCCAGCAGCTTGGTAGGCAGGGGGAACACCGGGGAGCTGTTTTTT. It translates to CASSLVGRGNTGELFF. Variable domain in full (rest from reference TRBV5-4 and TRBJ2-2): ETGVTQSPTHLIKTRGQQVTLRCSSQSGHNTVSWYQQALGQGPQFIFQYYREEENGRGNFPPRFSGLQFPNYSSELNVNALELDDSALYLCASSLVGRGNTGELFFGEGSRLTVL.

V usage is TRBV5-4 and J usage is TRBJ1-6, with D perhaps matching TRBD1 (6 bases). CDR3 size: 15 residues. V was trimmed by 0 bases and J by 7 bases, leaving 11 bases between them. The germline V gene has CDR1 SGHNT and CDR2 YYREEE (reference sequence). CDR3 in amino acids: CASSLVQGHNSPLHF. The DNA of the CDR3 is TGTGCCAGCAGCTTGGTTCAGGGGCACAATTCACCCCTCCACTTT.

The rearrangement uses TRBV6-5 and TRBJ2-7, with D possibly being TRBD1 (6 bases). This CDR3 region has 12 residues. The germline CDR1 and CDR2 sequences are MNHEY and SVGAGI. Trimming removed 8 bases from V and 3 bases from J, with 11 bases in between. The CDR3 nucleotides read TGTGCCAGCGCAGGGGTCAGCTACGAGCAGTACTTC. It specifies CASAGVSYEQYF.

The V and J genes are TRBV19 and TRBJ2-7; possibly TRBD1 for D (5 bases). The germline V gene encodes CDR1 LNHDA and CDR2 SQIVND (reference sequence). The CDR3 loop spans 13 amino acids. Deletions cut 5 bases from V and 5 bases from J, with 13 bases between. This chain's CDR3 is CASSPTGAHEQYF. The DNA for the CDR3 is TGTGCCAGTAGTCCCACAGGTGCCCACGAGCAGTACTTC.

This chain connects TRBV10-2 to TRBJ1-1; a possible D gene is TRBD1 (6 bases). Germline loops: CDR1 WSHSY, CDR2 SAAADI. This CDR3 has 15 amino acids. The V end lost 0 bases, the J end lost 2 bases, and 10 bases lay between the germline ends. The CDR3 loop is CASSESQGPNTEAFF. The CDR3 DNA reads as TGCGCCAGCAGTGAGTCGCAGGGGCCTAACACTGAAGCTTTCTTT.

The rearrangement uses TRBV10-3 and TRBJ2-7; D may be TRBD2 (5 bases). The V gene's germline CDR1 is ENHRY and CDR2 SYGVKD. V was trimmed by 3 bases and J by 6 bases, leaving 9 bases between them. The CDR3 spans 12 residues. For the CDR3, the DNA is TGTGCCATCAGTGATGGAGGACGCGAGCAGTACTTC. It encodes CAISDGGREQYF.

The J gene is TRBJ1-5, the V gene TRBV10-2; no clear D gene. The CDR3 has 12 residues. Trimming removed 3 bases at V and 6 bases at J, with 6 bases between. Germline CDR1 and CDR2: WSHSY and SAAADI. Here the CDR3 DNA reads TGCGCCAGCAGTGAATTGGCTCAGCCCCAGCATTTT. Translated, it gives CASSELAQPQHF.

The rearrangement joins TRBV6-4 to TRBJ1-2; 7 positions agree with TRBD1. Germline CDR1 MRHNA, CDR2 SNTAGT. The CDR3 runs 16 residues. Trimming cost V 3 bases and J 0 bases; bases outside gene matches: 7. CDR3 protein: CASSETGTEANYGYTF. DNA for the CDR3: TGTGCCAGCAGTGAGACCGGGACAGAGGCTAACTATGGCTACACCTTC.